These 28 T cell receptor beta chains originate from one sample sequenced in a study of cytomegalovirus exposure and HLA in healthy donors. Primers included in the PCR were 60 Vbeta and 13 Jbeta primers. TCRdb keeps only in-frame clones here, not all; method: immunoSEQ multiplex PCR. In the table there are a few hundred thousand clones, about 80% of which are singletons. The specimen sequenced was PBMCs. The receptors derive from a woman in her thirties in good health and CMV-seronegative.

The count of this clone is one. This chain links TRBV6-5 with TRBJ2-1; D unresolved. CDR3 size: 12 residues. Trimming took off 8 bases at V and 0 bases at J, with 5 bases between the two ends. Germline CDR1 reads MNHEY; CDR2 reads SVGAGI. CDR3 nucleotide sequence: TGTGCCAGCGTGAGCTCCTACAATGAGCAGTTCTTC. Translated: CASVSSYNEQFF.

The V and J genes are TRBV28 and TRBJ2-5; the match to TRBD1 covers 8 bases. The ends lost 7 bases at V and 6 bases at J; junction bases unmatched: 16. The germline V gene encodes CDR1 MDHEN and CDR2 SYDVKM. The CDR3 runs 16 residues. The CDR3 DNA reads as TGTGCCAGCACCCTAAGGGGGACAGGTTGGGCCAAGACCCAGTACTTC. This sequence encodes CASTLRGTGWAKTQYF.

The chain employs TRBV30 and TRBJ1-3; tentatively, D is TRBD1 (5 bases). Trimming took 3 bases from V and 2 from J, leaving 14 bases between them. Germline V gives CDR1 GTSNPN, CDR2 SVGIG (reference sequence). The CDR3 contains 15 residues. In DNA, the CDR3 is TGTGCCTGGAGCTCCCAGGGAGGGGCTGGAAACACCATATATTTT. Its protein is CAWSSQGGAGNTIYF.

This clone has a handful of counts. This rearrangement joins TRBV30 to TRBJ2-6, with D unclear. The CDR3 spans 13 residues. The V gene's germline CDR1 is GTSNPN and CDR2 SVGIG (reference sequence). The ends were cut back, 2 bases at V and 0 bases at J, with 2 bases in the middle. The CDR3 bases are TGTGCCTGGAGTCGCTCTGGGGCCAACGTCCTGACTTTC. Amino acid sequence: CAWSRSGANVLTF.

This clone was seen more than once but under ten times. CDR3 DNA sequence: TGTGCCAGCAGTGGATATCAGGGAGGCTACACCTTC. It codes for CASSGYQGGYTF. The rearrangement links TRBV25-1 to TRBJ1-2; possibly TRBD1 for D (5 bases). This CDR3 is built from 12 residues. V lost 4 bases, J lost 8 bases, and 11 bases lay in between. Germline CDR1 and CDR2: MGHDK and SYGVNS.

The rearrangement joins TRBV30 to TRBJ2-5, with no clear D. The J call may be in error: the DNA end matches TRBJ2-7 better. CDR3 size: 16 residues. Germline V lookup: CDR1 GTSNPN, CDR2 SVGIG (reference sequence). The CDR3 reads CAWSVQEATSSYEQYF. The CDR3 DNA reads TGTGCCTGGAGTGTACAAGAGGCTACAAGCTCCTACGAGCAGTACTTC.

The chain is built from TRBV18 and TRBJ1-1, with 8 bases identical to TRBD1. V was pared by 5 bases and J by 5 bases, with 7 bases of the junction left unmatched. CDR1 and CDR2 (germline): KGHSH, LQKENI. CDR3 length: 14 residues. CDR3: CASSEYRGRTEAFF. CDR3 in DNA: TGTGCCAGCTCAGAATACAGGGGGAGGACTGAAGCTTTCTTT.

The table lists this clone with a count of one. V is TRBV7-9 and J is TRBJ2-3; 9 positions agree with TRBD2. The CDR3 has 16 residues. Germline V CDR1 and CDR2: SEHNR, FQNEAQ (reference sequence). The junction had 10 bases not matched to a gene; V was cut back by 5 bases and J by 4 bases. CDR3 in DNA: TGTGCCAGCAGCCAACCCAGGCGGGAGGGGGCAGATACGCAGTATTTT. Protein: CASSQPRREGADTQYF.

This clone was counted a few times. The junction does not match germline at one end; this may be a read error. The genes are TRBV5-1 and TRBJ2-5; D not certain. The CDR3 has 14 residues. Per the germline V gene, CDR1 is SGHRS and CDR2 is YFSETQ. As DNA, the CDR3 is TGCGCCAGCGGCTTTGGCAGTTACCAAGAGACCCAGTACTTC. This codes for CASGFGSYQETQYF.

This clone was recorded a few times. The genes are TRBV5-1 and TRBJ2-1; 9 nucleotides match TRBD2. CDR1 is SGHRS, CDR2 YFSETQ, per germline. The trim removed 4 bases at V and 4 bases at J, leaving 6 bases unmatched. The CDR3 sequence is 15 residues long. In DNA form, the CDR3 reads TGCGCCAGCAGCCTGGGGCGGGGGGGGTACAATGAGCAGTTCTTC. This codes for CASSLGRGGYNEQFF.

The chain joins TRBV6-1 to TRBJ2-7; 10 bases line up with TRBD1. Germline-derived CDR1 and CDR2 are MNHNS and SASEGT. This CDR3 contains 15 residues. V shed 7 bases and J 6 bases; nucleotides not matched to a gene: 12. The chain's CDR3 is CASKLDRGPLGEQYF. CDR3 coding DNA: TGTGCCAGCAAATTAGACAGGGGGCCCCTCGGCGAGCAGTACTTC.

The sample holds a few counts of this clone. V is TRBV6-1 and J is TRBJ1-2, with a tentative D call TRBD1 (5 bases). CDR1 and CDR2 (germline): MNHNS, SASEGT. This CDR3 contains 14 residues. V lost 0 bases and J 9 bases, leaving 14 bases between the germline ends. The CDR3 reads CASSEAGRVRSYTF. The CDR3, as DNA: TGTGCCAGCAGTGAAGCGGGCAGGGTACGAAGCTACACCTTC.

In this sample, this clone turned up a few times. The V call is TRBV29-1, the J call TRBJ2-3; tentative D call: TRBD2 (5 bases). CDR1 and CDR2 (germline): SQVTM, ANQGSEA. V was cut by 7 bases and J by 5 bases, with 13 bases left in between. This CDR3 has 12 amino acids. Written as DNA, the CDR3 is TGCAGCGACGAGGGCTGGAGAGATACGCAGTATTTT. Translating it yields CSDEGWRDTQYF.

The chain is built from TRBV10-3 and TRBJ2-3; 11 bases align to TRBD2. Per the germline V gene, CDR1 is ENHRY and CDR2 is SYGVKD. This CDR3 spans 17 amino acids. J was trimmed by 2 bases and V by 0 bases; bases with no gene match: 4. The CDR3 DNA follows: TGTGCCATCAGTGAGTCCTTAGCGGGAGGGTCCACAGATACGCAGTATTTT. Translation: CAISESLAGGSTDTQYF.

This clone was seen more than once but under ten times. The chain employs TRBV4-1 and TRBJ2-2, with a possible D match to TRBD1 (6 bases). V lost 1 base to trimming and J lost 7 bases, with 16 bases between them. CDR3 length: 16 amino acids. Germline-derived CDR1 and CDR2 are MGHRA and YSYEKL. The DNA for the CDR3 is TGCGCCAGCAGCCAAGGACAGGTTTCCAGAGGCGGGGAGCTGTTTTTT. Its protein is CASSQGQVSRGGELFF.

In its sample, this clone was seen a few times. The chain has TRBV5-1 and TRBJ1-2; 9 bases line up with TRBD1. Germline CDR1 reads SGHRS; CDR2 reads YFSETQ. V lost 3 bases to trimming and J lost 8 bases; unmatched junction nucleotides: 5. The CDR3 loop spans 13 amino acids. The CDR3 sequence is CASSSQGADGYTF. The DNA of the CDR3 is TGCGCCAGCAGCTCACAGGGGGCTGACGGCTACACCTTC.

The rearrangement links TRBV7-2 to TRBJ2-7; 14 bases agree with TRBD2. In germline, CDR1 is SGHTA, CDR2 FQGNSA. CDR3 length equals 18 residues. Trimming cost V 7 bases and J 2 bases; bases outside gene matches: 13. DNA of the CDR3: TGTGCCAGCACTCTCCCGGGACTAGCGGGAGTCCAGACCTACGAGCAGTACTTC. Encoded protein: CASTLPGLAGVQTYEQYF.

V gene TRBV5-1 combines with J gene TRBJ2-1; D is unresolved. The CDR3 totals 15 residues. With 2 bases removed from V and 10 bases from J, the gap between germline ends came to 19 bases. Germline assignment: CDR1 SGHRS and CDR2 YFSETQ. The CDR3 reads CASSFIPDLGREQFF. The DNA for the CDR3 is TGCGCCAGCAGCTTCATTCCAGATTTGGGCCGCGAGCAGTTCTTC.

This clone was found once. The DNA of the CDR3 is TGCGCCAGCAGCTCGGGGGGATCCTACGAGCAGTACTTC. Encoded protein: CASSSGGSYEQYF. This rearrangement joins TRBV5-1 to TRBJ2-7, with 7 bases lining up with TRBD2. The CDR3 totals 13 residues. Germline trimming cut 3 bases from V and 1 base from J; bases unmatched to any gene: 1. Germline V CDR1 and CDR2: SGHRS, YFSETQ.

This chain connects TRBV13 to TRBJ2-7; TRBD2 agrees at 11 bases. The CDR3 sequence is 15 residues long. Germline V gives CDR1 PRHDT, CDR2 FYEKMQ (reference sequence). Losses at the gene ends were 3 bases for V and 2 bases for J; bases not matched to a gene: 3. DNA for the CDR3: TGTGCCAGCAGCTTCCTAGCGGGAGGTGCCTACGAGCAGTACTTC. As protein: CASSFLAGGAYEQYF. The full variable domain, with the rest looked up from reference TRBV13 and TRBJ2-7, is AAGVIQSPRHLIKEKRETATLKCYPIPRHDTVYWYQQGPGQDPQFLISFYEKMQSDKGSIPDRFSAQQFSDYHSELNMSSLELGDSALYFCASSFLAGGAYEQYFGPGTRLTVT.

This clone came up once. The genes are TRBV7-2 and TRBJ1-2; D possibly corresponds to TRBD1 (6 bases). The CDR3 consists of 14 residues. Germline V lookup: CDR1 SGHTA, CDR2 FQGNSA. With 5 bases removed from V and 4 bases from J, the gap between germline ends came to 14 bases. DNA for the CDR3: TGTGCCAGCAGCGTACAGGGTGGGAGCTATGGCTACACCTTC. Its translation is CASSVQGGSYGYTF. The variable domain in full, with the rest retrieved from reference TRBV7-2 and TRBJ1-2, is GAGVSQSPSNKVTEKGKDVELRCDPISGHTALYWYRQSLGQGLEFLIYFQGNSAPDKSGLPSDRFSAERTGGSVSTLTIQRTQQEDSAVYLCASSVQGGSYGYTFGSGTRLTVV.

The sample holds a few counts of this clone. This chain links TRBV6-5 with TRBJ1-1; 7 positions match TRBD1. The CDR3 spans 13 residues. The germline CDR1 and CDR2 sequences are MNHEY and SVGAGI. V shed 6 bases, J shed 7 bases, and the junction held 8 bases outside the gene matches. In nucleotides, the CDR3 is TGTGCCAGCAGCCCCCACAGGGGCTTTGAAGCTTTCTTT. This encodes CASSPHRGFEAFF.

CDR3 protein: CASRNRGKAFF. CDR3 in DNA: TGTGCCAGCAGGAACAGGGGGAAGGCTTTCTTT. This chain links TRBV6-5 with TRBJ1-1; 8 nucleotides line up with TRBD1. V gave up 6 bases and J gave up 11 bases; unmatched junction bases: 5. The CDR3 length is 11 residues. CDR1 MNHEY and CDR2 SVGAGI come from the germline V gene.

The chain links TRBV30 to TRBJ2-7, with a tentative D call TRBD2 (6 bases). The CDR3 totals 15 residues. In germline, CDR1 is GTSNPN, CDR2 SVGIG (reference sequence). Trimming stripped 2 bases from V and 2 bases from J, with 16 bases between. CDR3 sequence: CAWSTGRLPTYEQYF. The CDR3 nucleotides are TGTGCCTGGAGTACTGGGAGGCTACCGACCTACGAGCAGTACTTC.

V and J are TRBV6-5 and TRBJ1-2; D call uncertain. Germline V gene lookup returns CDR1 MNHEY and CDR2 SVGAGI. There are 15 residues in the CDR3. V was shortened by 6 bases and J by 0 bases, with 14 bases between the two germline ends. The CDR3 is CASSQVVGPNYGYTF. The DNA for the CDR3 is TGTGCCAGCAGCCAGGTCGTGGGCCCTAACTATGGCTACACCTTC.

The chain couples TRBV6-1 to TRBJ2-2, with D possibly TRBD2 on 5 matching bases. Trimming shortened V by 4 bases and J by 4 bases, and 10 bases separated the two germline ends. CDR1 and CDR2 (germline): MNHNS, SASEGT. This CDR3 has 14 residues. The CDR3 is CASSVMEVTGELFF. DNA for the CDR3: TGTGCCAGCAGTGTAATGGAGGTCACCGGGGAGCTGTTTTTT.

The chain recombines TRBV15 with TRBJ1-5, with D unresolved. Germline V gene sequence: CDR1 LNHNV, CDR2 YYDKDF (reference sequence). The ends were cut back, 1 base at V and 6 bases at J, with 13 bases in the middle. The CDR3 spans 15 residues. CDR3 amino acids: CATSRGNAVGQPQHF. The CDR3 DNA follows: TGTGCCACCAGCAGAGGGAACGCGGTGGGTCAGCCCCAGCATTTT.

To note about this clone: At one of its ends the junction is not consistent with the germline gene, which may arise from a read error. This chain joins TRBV9 and TRBJ1-2, with D possibly being TRBD1 (5 bases). Germline-derived CDR1 and CDR2 are SGDLS and YYNGEE. This CDR3 contains 13 residues. CDR3 in DNA: TGTGCCAGCAGCTCCCGGACACGGATCGGCTACCCCTTC. It yields the protein CASSSRTRIGYPF.